The present T cell receptor (beta chain) was sequenced within a study of breast tumors, draining lymph nodes, adjacent tissues. The CDR3 runs 16 residues. Germline assignment: CDR1 SEHNR and CDR2 FQNEAQ (reference sequence). As to this clonotype: Its antigen is still unknown.

TCRdb reprocessed the multiplex PCR reads via MiXCR and lists one record per CDR3 protein. In the table there are about 230,000 distinct CDR3 sequences, roughly 30% of which are singletons. The lymph nodes were axillary draining lymph nodes from breast cancer patients. Study-wide findings and caveats: Compared with basal-like, luminal-like tumors shared significantly more repertoire with nontumor tissue. The lymph node origin of tumor T cells was framed as consistent with a hypothesis, not demonstrated. Data fit most tumor T cells coming from lymph node, expanding in tumor. Tumors had less TCR diversity than lymph nodes, more than nontumor tissue.

The chain employs TRBV7-9 and TRBJ2-7; TRBD2 agrees at 10 bases. Sequenced material: axillary lymph node tissue. The receptor was isolated from a female donor with breast cancer. Some clones in this sample may be carry-over from other donors' samples. The CDR3 DNA is TGTGCTAGAGACCCCCGGACTAGCGGATATTCCTACGAGCAGTACTTC. It encodes CARDPRTSGYSYEQYF.